Below, 10 T cell receptor beta chains from the same sample are listed, as sequenced in a study of cytomegalovirus exposure and HLA in healthy donors. The PCR was carried out with 60 Vbeta primers and 13 Jbeta primers. The data were produced by immunoSEQ multiplex PCR, yet TCRdb's version contains in-frame clones alone and is incomplete. The sample has around 180,000 clones; 82% are singletons. The sequenced sample was PBMCs. Receptor source: a woman between 50 and 59 years old in good health and CMV-seronegative.

This clone was seen only a few times. At one end, the junction sequence differs from germline, possibly due to a read error. CDR3 sequence (DNA): TGTGCCAGCAGACGACTAGCGGGGGCACAAGAGCCCCAGTACTTC. Protein sequence: CASRRLAGAQEPQYF. The V gene is TRBV5-4, the J gene TRBJ2-5, with 12 bases lining up with TRBD2. This CDR3 spans 15 amino acids. Per the germline V gene, CDR1 is SGHNT and CDR2 is YYREEE (reference sequence).

The genes are TRBV5-1 and TRBJ2-3, with 14 bases aligning to TRBD2. The V segment lost 3 bases and the J segment 4 bases; nucleotides outside the gene matches: 10. CDR3 size: 18 residues. Germline CDR1 SGHRS, CDR2 YFSETQ. CDR3 nucleotide sequence: TGCGCCAGCAGCTCCTCCGGGACTAGCGGGAGTCGGGCAGATACGCAGTATTTT. Translation: CASSSSGTSGSRADTQYF.

This chain's CDR3 is CASSVRGGNTIYF. DNA for the CDR3: TGTGCCAGCAGCGTCCGGGGTGGAAACACCATATATTTT. The chain has TRBV9 and TRBJ1-3; D gene uncertain. Looked up from germline, CDR1 is SGDLS and CDR2 is YYNGEE. The CDR3 runs to 13 residues. Trimming took off 2 bases at V and 3 bases at J, with 6 bases between the two ends. Looking up the rest from reference TRBV9 and TRBJ1-3 gives the full variable domain: DSGVTQTPKHLITATGQRVTLRCSPRSGDLSVYWYQQSLDQGLQFLIQYYNGEERAKGNILERFSAQQFPDLHSELNLSSLELGDSALYFCASSVRGGNTIYFGEGSWLTVV.

J is TRBJ2-3 and V is TRBV2, with D perhaps TRBD2 (7 bases). Trimming removed 4 bases from V and 4 bases from J, with 21 bases in between. Germline lookup yields CDR1 SNHLY and CDR2 FYNNEI. The CDR3 is 17 amino acids. In DNA, the CDR3 is TGTGCCAGCAGTGCGGGGAGGGACACCCTTAAGGCAGATACGCAGTATTTT. It codes for CASSAGRDTLKADTQYF.

The chain employs TRBV6-1 and TRBJ1-6; the match to TRBD1 covers 8 bases. Germline V gene data show CDR1 as MNHNS and CDR2 as SASEGT. J gave up 8 bases and V 3 bases, and 3 bases lay outside the gene matches. This CDR3 comprises 14 residues. The CDR3 DNA follows: TGTGCCAGCAGTGACCACAGGGGGGATTCACCCCTCCACTTT. This encodes CASSDHRGDSPLHF.

The V and J genes are TRBV7-3 and TRBJ2-7; the D gene is possibly TRBD2 (6 bases). Germline-derived CDR1 and CDR2 are SGHTA and FQGTGA. The germline V and J ends were trimmed by 3 bases and 7 bases, with 13 bases remaining between them. CDR3 length: 13 amino acids. The CDR3 loop reads CASSFGGEGEQYF. The CDR3 DNA is TGTGCCAGCAGCTTCGGGGGTGAAGGAGAGCAGTACTTC.

This clone has a handful of counts. The rearrangement uses TRBV19 and TRBJ2-7; D might be TRBD1 (6 bases). The CDR3 runs to 13 residues. CDR1 and CDR2 (germline): LNHDA, SQIVND (reference sequence). Trimming took 0 bases from V and 6 from J, leaving 9 bases between them. The CDR3 bases are TGTGCCAGTAGTATAGATCTGGGGGCCGAGCAGTACTTC. It codes for CASSIDLGAEQYF.

V and J are TRBV10-3 and TRBJ2-2; 9 bases are shared with TRBD1. Germline-derived CDR1 and CDR2 are ENHRY and SYGVKD. There are 15 residues in the CDR3. The trim removed 4 bases at V and 7 bases at J, leaving 7 bases unmatched. In nucleotides, the CDR3 is TGTGCCATCAGTGGGCCGGGACAGGGTCTCGGGGAGCTGTTTTTT. It specifies CAISGPGQGLGELFF.

This chain joins TRBV28 and TRBJ2-7, with 15 positions matching TRBD2. Germline CDR1 reads MDHEN; CDR2 reads SYDVKM. The CDR3 totals 15 residues. The V and J ends lost 4 bases and 4 bases, in that order; junction bases with no gene match: 2. The CDR3 nucleotides read TGTGCCAGCAGTTGGACTAGCGGGAGGGAATACGAGCAGTACTTC. Translating gives CASSWTSGREYEQYF.

This clone was detected only a few times. V is TRBV11-2 and J is TRBJ2-5, with 8 bases lining up with TRBD2. CDR3 size: 15 residues. V lost 1 base to trimming and J lost 1 base; unmatched junction nucleotides: 2. Germline V gene sequence: CDR1 SGHAT, CDR2 FQNNGV. The CDR3 protein is CASSLVLAVQETQYF. The CDR3 nucleotides read TGTGCCAGCAGCTTAGTACTAGCGGTCCAAGAGACCCAGTACTTC.